What follows is one TCR beta chain and its context. Its antigen is not identified. The entry originates in a study of CD8+CD57+ T cells in acquired aplastic anemia. CDR1 and CDR2 (germline): LNHDA, SQIVND (reference sequence). V was cut by 5 bases and J by 4 bases, with 15 bases left in between. The CDR3 is made up of 14 amino acids. General study results and limits: Overlapping CD8+ CDR3 repertoires of patients and controls contained roughly 27 shared sequences.

The study profiled TCR beta VDJ and CDR3 using genomic DNA as template. TCRdb re-analysed the reads in MiXCR, keeping a single row per CDR3 protein. The sample yields under 350,000 distinct CDR3 sequences, roughly 61% seen once. The patients chosen for sequencing had shown expansion of CD8+CD57+ cells (detected by flow cytometry). Severe acquired aplastic anemia affected all patients. Receipt of therapy had not occurred in any patient by the time of blood sampling. Input material: sorted CD4+, CD8+, or CD8+CD57+ T cells (not recorded which) from PBMCs. The clonotype comes from a human donor with aplastic anemia. The gene calls are TRBV19 and TRBJ2-7, with D uncertain. As DNA, the CDR3 is TGTGCCAGTAGTCCTACCAAAACAGTATACGAGCAGTACTTC. Its translation is CASSPTKTVYEQYF.